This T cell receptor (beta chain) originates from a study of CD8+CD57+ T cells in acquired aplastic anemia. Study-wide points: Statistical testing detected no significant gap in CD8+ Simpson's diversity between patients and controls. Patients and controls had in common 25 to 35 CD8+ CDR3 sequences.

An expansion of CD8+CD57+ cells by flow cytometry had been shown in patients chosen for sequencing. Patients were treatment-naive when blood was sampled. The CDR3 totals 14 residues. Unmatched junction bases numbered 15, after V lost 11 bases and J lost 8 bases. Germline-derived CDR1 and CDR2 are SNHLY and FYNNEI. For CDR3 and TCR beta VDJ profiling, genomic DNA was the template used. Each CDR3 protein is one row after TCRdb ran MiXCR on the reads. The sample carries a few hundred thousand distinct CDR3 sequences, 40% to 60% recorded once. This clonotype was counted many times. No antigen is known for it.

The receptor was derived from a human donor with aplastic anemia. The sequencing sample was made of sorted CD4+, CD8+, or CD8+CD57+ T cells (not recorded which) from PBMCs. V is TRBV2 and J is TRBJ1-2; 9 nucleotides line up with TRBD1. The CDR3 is CAGSRDRDVLGYTF. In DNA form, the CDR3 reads TGTGCCGGCTCCCGGGACAGGGACGTTTTAGGCTACACCTTC.